A single sample is the source of the 3 T cell receptor beta chains below, sequenced in a study of T cell clonality in common variable immunodeficiency (dated by TCRdb to the mid-2010s). Library creation used the immunoSEQ multiplex PCR assay. TCRdb limited this immuneACCESS table to in-frame rearrangements with V and J called. A share of clones is missing; checked studies link under half to unresolved V genes, and the rest is unexplained. The sample comprises over 35,000 clones, and every one was counted more than once. The ten largest clones take up over 8% of the sample. The sample was peripheral blood mononuclear cells. These receptors all come from a person between 18 and 75 years old in good health.

Many counts were recorded for this clone. The read ends 3 residues shy of where the CDR3 ends; the end is completed using the germline J gene. This chain joins TRBV19 and TRBJ1-2; 9 bases agree with TRBD1. CDR3 length: 14 amino acids. With V trimmed by 4 bases and J by 4 bases, 4 bases remained unmatched. CDR1 is LNHDA and CDR2 is SQIVND in the germline V gene (reference sequence). The part of the CDR3 DNA that was read is TGTGCCAGTAGTAACCGGGACAGGGTCTATGGC. Its protein is CASSNRDRVYG. In full, the CDR3 reads CASSNRDRVYGYTF.

This clone was counted many times. The read finishes 3 residues shy of the CDR3 end, and the germline J gene is used to complete it. This rearrangement joins TRBV29-1 to TRBJ2-3; D gene uncertain. Germline lookup yields CDR1 SQVTM and CDR2 ANQGSEA. CDR3 length: 17 amino acids. V was pared by 1 base and J by 2 bases, with 19 bases between. Incomplete CDR3 DNA: TGCAGCGTTGAAGTCGGCACAATTGGGCTGCTCACAGATACG. It translates to CSVEVGTIGLLTDT. The CDR3 in its entirety is CSVEVGTIGLLTDTQYF.

This clone was picked up a small number of times. The CDR3 is cut off 3 residues early in the read; its end comes from the germline J gene. The genes are TRBV2 and TRBJ2-3; D possibly corresponds to TRBD2 (5 bases). Looked up from germline, CDR1 is SNHLY and CDR2 is FYNNEI. This CDR3 contains 15 residues. CDR3 loop: CASSEGGRWGETQYF. The covered CDR3 bases are TGTGCCAGCAGTGAAGGCGGGCGATGGGGAGAGACG.